This TCR beta chain was captured by sequencing in a study of T-cell reconstitution after alpha-beta-depleted transplantation in children. TCRbeta library preparation incorporated unique molecular identifiers. TCRdb redid the calling of the PCR reads with MiXCR, one entry per CDR3 protein. The data show about 610,000 distinct CDR3 sequences, over 9.5% seen once. This CDR3 region has 13 residues. Trimming cost V 2 bases and J 8 bases; bases outside gene matches: 4. This TCR came from a human donor who donated a stem cell graft to a child with acute myeloid leukemia. Specimen: PBMCs from the stem cell graft donor, collected from the stem cell graft. The chain carries TRBV12-3 or TRBV12-4 and TRBJ1-2; 8 bases fit TRBD1. The CDR3 loop is CASSLFRGQGYTF. The DNA of the CDR3 is TGTGCCAGCAGTTTATTCAGGGGGCAAGGCTACACCTTC.